The 25 T cell receptor beta chains below all came from one sample that was sequenced in a study of regulatory T cells in long-lasting Graves disease. The time point denotes: newly diagnosed GD, antithyroid drugs for less than 3 months. Isolated PBMC RNA provided the starting material for the TCR library. Arm-PCR of CDR3 regions and iRepertoire HTBI primers were the basis on which TCR beta libraries were built. TCRdb re-called the multiplex PCR reads with MiXCR, one entry per CDR3 protein. The sample records some 560,000 distinct CDR3 sequences, 15% to 20% being singletons. These records were also assigned to another study, of T cells in Graves' hyperthyroidism and ophthalmopathy.

Sequences were derived from peripheral blood mononuclear cells (PBMCs), sampled at new diagnosis, from a patient treated with antithyroid drugs. The receptors here all came from a woman aged 35-65 years with Graves disease.

CDR3 sequence: CASGFRDAGGETQYF. The CDR3 nucleotides read TGTGCTAGTGGTTTCCGGGACGCCGGAGGAGAGACCCAGTACTTC. The rearrangement joins TRBV12-5 to TRBJ2-1, with D perhaps being TRBD1 or TRBD2 (5 bases each). The J call is uncertain, as TRBJ2-5 better fits the DNA end. Germline V gene data show CDR1 as LGHNT and CDR2 as FRNRAP. This CDR3 spans 15 amino acids.

Only a few counts were recorded for this clonotype. The V gene is TRBV7-2, the J gene TRBJ2-1; D might be TRBD2 (7 bases). With 5 bases removed from V and 6 bases from J, the gap between germline ends came to 23 bases. The CDR3 runs to 17 residues. The germline CDR1 and CDR2 sequences are SGHTA and FQGNSA. The CDR3: CASSAVAGGPGGNEQFF. Here the CDR3 DNA reads TGTGCCAGCAGCGCAGTAGCTGGGGGGCCGGGGGGCAATGAGCAGTTCTTC. The complete variable domain, with remaining parts taken from reference TRBV7-2 and TRBJ2-1, reads GAGVSQSPSNKVTEKGKDVELRCDPISGHTALYWYRQSLGQGLEFLIYFQGNSAPDKSGLPSDRFSAERTGGSVSTLTIQRTQQEDSAVYLCASSAVAGGPGGNEQFFGPGTRLTVL.

This clonotype was seen a few times. The chain is built from TRBV12-3 or TRBV12-4 and TRBJ1-1; D is undetermined. Trimming cost V 4 bases and J 4 bases, with 10 bases left between them. CDR3 length: 13 amino acids. Here the CDR3 reads CASSSLLPTEAFF. The CDR3 nucleotides read TGTGCCAGCAGTTCCCTGTTACCCACTGAAGCTTTCTTT.

This clonotype was observed many times. The chain links TRBV28 to TRBJ2-2; 8 bases map to TRBD1. The CDR3 runs 15 residues. With 7 bases clipped from V and 4 bases from J, the junction kept 8 bases outside the gene matches. Germline V lookup: CDR1 MDHEN, CDR2 SYDVKM. CDR3 nucleotide sequence: TGTGCCAGCACACAGGGGGTTACGAGCACCGGGGAGCTGTTTTTT. The encoded protein is CASTQGVTSTGELFF.

The chain recombines TRBV20-1 with TRBJ1-3, with 7 positions matching TRBD1. The CDR3 extends over 16 amino acids. V was clipped by 0 bases and J by 1 base; unmatched bases: 6. From germline, CDR1 is DFQATT and CDR2 SNEGSKA (reference sequence). The CDR3 sequence is CSARDGQGVSGNTIYF. The CDR3 nucleotides are TGCAGTGCTAGAGATGGGCAGGGGGTTTCTGGAAACACCATATATTTT.

The chain recombines TRBV29-1 with TRBJ2-1; unclear D gene. Germline CDR1 and CDR2: SQVTM and ANQGSEA. The CDR3 has 12 amino acids. V lost 8 bases to trimming and J lost 5 bases, with 13 bases between them. The CDR3 DNA reads TGCAGCTCCCAGACTCGTAACAATGAGCAGTTCTTC. Translation gives CSSQTRNNEQFF.

The J gene is TRBJ1-1, the V gene TRBV29-1; 11 bases agree with TRBD1. The germline CDR1 and CDR2 sequences are SQVTM and ANQGSEA. The trim removed 5 bases at V and 9 bases at J, leaving 14 bases unmatched. The CDR3 has 15 residues. CDR3 nucleotides: TGCAGCGTTCTGGACCTGGACAGGGGGCTATGGAAAGCTTTCTTT. It encodes CSVLDLDRGLWKAFF.

The genes are TRBV30 and TRBJ1-3; D not resolved. Germline-derived CDR1 and CDR2 are GTSNPN and SVGIG (reference sequence). The germline V and J ends were trimmed by 3 bases and 2 bases, with 11 bases remaining between them. This CDR3 spans 14 amino acids. The CDR3 protein is CAWRPNIAGNTIYF. The CDR3 nucleotides are TGTGCCTGGAGACCAAACATTGCTGGAAACACCATATATTTT.

The rearrangement links TRBV5-1 to TRBJ2-7; D might be TRBD2 (6 bases). Trimming took 4 bases from V and 4 from J, leaving 18 bases between them. The CDR3 has 15 residues. Germline lookup yields CDR1 SGHRS and CDR2 YFSETQ. CDR3 sequence: CASSDPSGGSYEQYF. CDR3 in DNA: TGCGCCAGCAGCGACCCGAGTGGGGGGTCTTACGAGCAGTACTTC.

The table lists this clonotype with a few counts. The chain employs TRBV19 and TRBJ2-1; TRBD1 matches at 9 bases. The germline gives CDR1 LNHDA, CDR2 SQIVND (reference sequence). V trimming: 7 bases; J trimming: 4 bases; junction bases outside the gene matches: 5. The length of the CDR3 is 14 residues. The CDR3: CASTTGTGYNEQFF. DNA for the CDR3: TGTGCCAGTACCACCGGGACAGGGTACAATGAGCAGTTCTTC.

About this clonotype itself: A much larger clone differs by one base, so this may be a read error. J is TRBJ1-5 and V is TRBV28; unclear D gene. V lost 2 bases, J lost 5 bases, and 16 bases lay in between. The CDR3 sequence is 16 residues long. Germline loops: CDR1 MDHEN, CDR2 SYDVKM. CDR3 loop: CASSLGSGVAHQPQHF. CDR3 DNA: TGTGCCAGCAGTTTAGGCAGCGGGGTGGCCCATCAGCCCCAGCATTTT.

The CDR3 sequence is CSASSTANQPQHF. The CDR3 DNA is TGCAGTGCTAGTTCGACGGCAAATCAGCCCCAGCATTTT. This chain uses TRBV20-1 with TRBJ1-5; D is unresolved. Trimming cost V 3 bases and J 4 bases, with 10 bases left between them. Per germline, CDR1 DFQATT and CDR2 SNEGSKA (reference sequence). The CDR3 runs 13 residues.

The chain has TRBV7-9 and TRBJ2-2, with 9 bases fitting TRBD1. The CDR3 covers 16 residues. Per the germline V gene, CDR1 is SEHNR and CDR2 is FQNEAQ (reference sequence). Germline trimming cut 5 bases from V and 6 bases from J; bases unmatched to any gene: 10. The CDR3 here is CASSQGQGGVPGELFF. The DNA for the CDR3 is TGTGCCAGCAGCCAGGGACAGGGAGGAGTCCCCGGGGAGCTGTTTTTT.

In the case of this clonotype: Given a much more abundant clone one base away, this may be a read error. The V call is TRBV5-1, the J call TRBJ2-3; the D gene is possibly TRBD2 (6 bases). CDR3 length: 16 amino acids. Germline V gives CDR1 SGHRS, CDR2 YFSETQ. Trimming pared 4 bases from V and 3 bases from J, leaving 18 bases between. CDR3 protein: CASSRGSGLSTDTQYF. The CDR3 nucleotides read TGCGCCAGCAGCCGGGGGTCGGGACTGTCTACAGATACGCAGTATTTT.

This rearrangement joins TRBV6-1 to TRBJ1-4; D is possibly TRBD1 (5 bases). The CDR3 is 14 residues long. Germline loops: CDR1 MNHNS, CDR2 SASEGT. V lost 6 bases and J lost 8, with 16 bases in between. The CDR3 spells CASSTLGEKEKLFF. The DNA of the CDR3 is TGTGCCAGCAGCACCCTGGGGGAGAAGGAAAAACTGTTTTTT.

This clonotype was seen only a few times. This may come from a read error, since a much larger clone is one base off. The CDR3 is CASSTYPANTEAFF. CDR3 nucleotide sequence: TGTGCCAGCAGTACCTACCCGGCGAACACTGAAGCTTTCTTT. The chain joins TRBV28 to TRBJ1-1; D not certain. The CDR3 runs to 14 residues. The germline V gene encodes CDR1 MDHEN and CDR2 SYDVKM. Trimming shortened V by 5 bases and J by 1 base, and 11 bases separated the two germline ends.

There are a few counts of this clonotype. The chain has TRBV29-1 and TRBJ2-7, with 8 bases that match TRBD2. The CDR3 extends over 16 amino acids. In germline, CDR1 is SQVTM, CDR2 ANQGSEA. J lost 0 bases, V lost 3 bases, and 10 bases had no gene match. CDR3 sequence (DNA): TGCAGCGTTGAGGGAAGTAGCGGGGCGACCTCCTACGAGCAGTACTTC. Protein product: CSVEGSSGATSYEQYF.

This clonotype was seen ten or more times. This rearrangement joins TRBV10-3 to TRBJ1-5; D remains ambiguous. The CDR3 sequence is 12 residues long. Germline-derived CDR1 and CDR2 are ENHRY and SYGVKD. Trimming took 5 bases from V and 4 from J, leaving 6 bases between them. The CDR3 DNA reads TGTGCCATCAGTCCGGGGAATCAGCCCCAGCATTTT. Translating gives CAISPGNQPQHF.

The J gene is TRBJ1-2, the V gene TRBV5-6; D is ambiguous. Deletions cut 0 bases from V and 8 bases from J, with 20 bases between. The CDR3 has 16 residues. Per germline, CDR1 SGHDT and CDR2 YYEEEE. The CDR3 sequence is CASSLEGVETARGYTF. In DNA form, the CDR3 reads TGTGCCAGCAGCTTGGAAGGTGTGGAAACAGCCCGGGGCTACACCTTC.

This clonotype was seen repeatedly, ten times or more. The V call is TRBV6-9, the J call TRBJ1-1; 10 bases are shared with TRBD1. V lost 0 bases and J lost 5; bases outside the gene matches: 3. Germline V CDR1 and CDR2: MNHGY, SVAAGI. There are 15 residues in the CDR3. This chain's CDR3 is CASSYSPGQGTEAFF. In DNA form, the CDR3 reads TGTGCCAGCAGTTATTCCCCGGGACAGGGGACTGAAGCTTTCTTT.

The chain has TRBV2 and TRBJ1-2; D perhaps matches TRBD1 (5 bases). Deletions cut 6 bases from V and 8 bases from J, with 13 bases between. CDR1 is SNHLY and CDR2 is FYNNEI in the germline V gene. The CDR3 totals 12 residues. CDR3 bases: TGTGCCAGCAGCCCGGGGGTTTTGGGCTACACCTTC. The encoded protein is CASSPGVLGYTF.

V and J are TRBV19 and TRBJ2-1, with TRBD1 matching 7 bases. The germline V gene encodes CDR1 LNHDA and CDR2 SQIVND (reference sequence). The CDR3 runs 12 residues. Trimming at V came to 7 bases and at J to 6 bases, leaving 3 bases not matched to a gene. CDR3 DNA: TGTGCCAGTACGACAGGGTCCAATGAGCAGTTCTTC. Translation gives CASTTGSNEQFF.

Many counts were recorded for this clonotype. This chain's CDR3 is CASTLKRGTVNEKLFF. The CDR3 coding sequence is TGTGCCAGCACCCTAAAACGAGGGACAGTTAATGAAAAACTGTTTTTT. The chain has TRBV28 and TRBJ1-4; the match to TRBD1 covers 7 bases. With V trimmed by 7 bases and J by 4 bases, 12 bases remained unmatched. This CDR3 comprises 16 residues. The germline V gene has CDR1 MDHEN and CDR2 SYDVKM.

This clonotype has a handful of counts. J is TRBJ2-2 and V is TRBV19; D may correspond to TRBD1 or TRBD2 (6 bases each). The length of the CDR3 is 15 residues. Germline V lookup: CDR1 LNHDA, CDR2 SQIVND (reference sequence). The V end was cut by 6 bases, the J end by 4 bases, with 15 bases between. The CDR3 loop is CASSKTWGATGELFF. CDR3 nucleotide sequence: TGTGCCAGTAGCAAGACCTGGGGGGCCACCGGGGAGCTGTTTTTT. Based on the CDR3 plus reference TRBV19 and TRBJ2-2, the full variable domain is DGGITQSPKYLFRKEGQNVTLSCEQNLNHDAMYWYRQDPGQGLRLIYYSQIVNDFQKGDIAEGYSVSREKKESFPLTVTSAQKNPTAFYLCASSKTWGATGELFFGEGSRLTVL.

This clonotype was observed a handful of times. The V call is TRBV4-1, the J call TRBJ2-1; 7 bases agree with TRBD1. This CDR3 has 14 amino acids. J lost 5 bases, V lost 3 bases, and 4 bases had no gene match. From germline, CDR1 is MGHRA and CDR2 YSYEKL. CDR3 amino acids: CASSQPTGDNEQFF. As DNA, the CDR3 is TGCGCCAGCAGCCAGCCCACAGGGGACAATGAGCAGTTCTTC.